The entry below describes one TCR beta chain. These data belong to a study of blood T cell repertoires in COVID-19. Whole-study context: T cells, B-cell-depleted T cells, or PBMCs provided the cDNA or gDNA that served as material.

Participant age was roughly 18 to 89 years, and participants resided in approximately 25 US areas. Clinical history reported by participants formed the basis on which cohorts were assigned. In the original processing: Reference gene primers were amplified, and this amplification served to estimate nucleated cell counts. Measured with immunoSEQ multiplex PCR; TCRdb has only the in-frame clones, and not every one. That table furnishes V, J and clone size, whereas the DNA furnished D and trimming. Found here are almost 85,000 clones, about 89% of them singletons; the top ten hold around 1%. In germline, CDR1 is SGHDN, CDR2 FVKESK. The CDR3 loop spans 16 amino acids. V was shortened by 4 bases and J by 8 bases, with 20 bases between the two germline ends.

The sequence came from a woman between 50 and 59 years old with acute COVID-19. The chain couples TRBV14 to TRBJ1-4; D may be TRBD1 (5 bases). Sequenced sample: PBMCs or T cells enriched from blood (not recorded which). The CDR3: CASSRDRGKIREKLFF. The CDR3 nucleotides are TGTGCCAGCAGCCGCGATCGGGGGAAGATTAGGGAAAAACTGTTTTTT. The complete variable domain, with remaining parts taken from reference TRBV14 and TRBJ1-4, reads EAGVTQFPSHSVIEKGQTVTLRCDPISGHDNLYWYRRVMGKEIKFLLHFVKESKQDESGMPNNRFLAERTGGTYSTLKVQPAELEDSGVYFCASSRDRGKIREKLFFGSGTQLSVL.